This T cell receptor (beta chain) was sequenced for a study of brain T cells in children with intractable seizures. Study-wide results and limits: Patients' HCMV serostatus was unknown; virus specificity rests on CDR3 similarity alone.

Worth noting for this clone: Its antigen is unidentified. Other DNA sequences in the same sample also yield this CDR3.

CDR1 is LNHNV, CDR2 YYDKDF, per germline (reference sequence). V was pared by 0 bases and J by 3 bases, with 8 bases between. The CDR3 spans 14 residues. Libraries were prepared by immunoSEQ multiplex PCR; TCRdb keeps only in-frame clonotypes and omits some of them. The sample contains around 340,000 clones, 85% to 95% of which appear only once. Noted time point: blood from clinic visit 5 months post-surgery; TSC patient then seizure free. Only cases whose brain tissue showed the highest T cell transcript signatures were sequenced. At least one anti-epileptic drug was given before surgery. This sequence was found in a boy in the first two years of life with tuberous sclerosis and intractable seizures. The starting material was peripheral blood, obtained 4 to 5 months after surgery. The V call is TRBV15, the J call TRBJ1-2, with D tentatively TRBD1 (5 bases). In nucleotides, the CDR3 is TGTGCCACCAGCAGAGATGGGGCAGACTATGGCTACACCTTC. Amino acid sequence: CATSRDGADYGYTF.